This passage covers 19 T cell receptor beta chains from one sample sequenced in a study of blood T cells in healthy people across ages. Using a J-beta primer mix together with a sample-barcoded 5' primer, a second PCR was run for roughly 6 to 12 cycles. Using its own MiXCR run on the 5' RACE reads, TCRdb lists one record per CDR3 protein. In the table there are more than 800,000 distinct CDR3 sequences, under 55% of which are singletons. Sequenced material: blood. These TCRs come from a woman between 55 and 75 years old in good health.

A few counts support this clonotype. The chain couples TRBV29-1 to TRBJ2-5, with TRBD1 matching 7 bases. The germline CDR1 and CDR2 sequences are SQVTM and ANQGSEA. V gave up 7 bases and J gave up 7 bases; unmatched junction bases: 6. This CDR3 is 11 amino acids long. Here the CDR3 reads CSGGTDWTQYF. CDR3 nucleotides: TGCAGCGGAGGGACAGACTGGACCCAGTACTTC. The whole variable domain, remainder taken from reference TRBV29-1 and TRBJ2-5, is SAVISQKPSRDICQRGTSLTIQCQVDSQVTMMFWYRQQPGQSLTLIATANQGSEATYESGFVIDKFPISRPNLTFSTLTVSNMSPEDSSIYLCSGGTDWTQYFGPGTRLLVL.

This clonotype was counted between two and nine times. The chain employs TRBV20-1 and TRBJ2-7; weak D call: TRBD1 (5 bases). V lost 0 bases and J 6 bases, leaving 15 bases between the germline ends. Germline V gives CDR1 DFQATT, CDR2 SNEGSKA (reference sequence). The CDR3 has 14 amino acids. The DNA for the CDR3 is TGCAGTGCTAGAGATTTCGGCAGGGTGAGCGAGCAGTACTTC. Amino acid sequence: CSARDFGRVSEQYF.

This clonotype was counted many times. The chain carries TRBV28 and TRBJ2-7; possibly TRBD2 for D (5 bases). Germline CDR1 and CDR2: MDHEN and SYDVKM. V was pared by 6 bases and J by 9 bases, with 12 bases between. The CDR3 runs 11 residues. DNA of the CDR3: TGTGCCAGCAGCCATCCCGGGGTGCAGTACTTC. Residues: CASSHPGVQYF.

This clonotype was seen a handful of times. J is TRBJ2-1 and V is TRBV29-1; 7 bases are shared with TRBD1. The V and J ends lost 6 bases and 7 bases, in that order; junction bases with no gene match: 3. CDR3 length: 11 amino acids. The V gene's germline CDR1 is SQVTM and CDR2 ANQGSEA. The CDR3: CSVGTVNEQFF. CDR3 DNA sequence: TGCAGCGTGGGGACAGTGAATGAGCAGTTCTTC.

The genes are TRBV7-2 and TRBJ1-1; D gene uncertain. The germline CDR1 and CDR2 sequences are SGHTA and FQGNSA. The CDR3 runs 13 residues. The V gene lost 1 base and the J gene lost 3 bases, with 6 bases spanning the gap. The CDR3 reads CASSLGSHTEAFF. The DNA for the CDR3 is TGTGCCAGCAGCTTAGGGTCTCACACTGAAGCTTTCTTT.

This clonotype showed up just a few times. The J gene is TRBJ2-1, the V gene TRBV6-6; D gene ambiguous. Germline lookup yields CDR1 MNHNY and CDR2 SVGAGI (reference sequence). The V gene lost 7 bases and the J gene lost 6 bases, with 7 bases spanning the gap. The CDR3 covers 11 residues. The CDR3 region is CASILGNEQFF. CDR3 in DNA: TGTGCCAGCATTCTGGGCAATGAGCAGTTCTTC.

The J gene is TRBJ2-1, the V gene TRBV27; the D call may be TRBD1 or TRBD2 (5 bases each). The CDR3 has 14 residues. In germline, CDR1 is MNHEY, CDR2 SMNVEV (reference sequence). V shed 7 bases and J shed 3 bases, with 13 bases lying between them. CDR3 sequence reads: CASMGQGVYNEQFF. The CDR3 DNA reads as TGTGCCAGCATGGGGCAGGGAGTCTACAATGAGCAGTTCTTC.

The gene calls are TRBV6-6 and TRBJ1-2, with 10 bases lining up with TRBD1. CDR1 is MNHNY and CDR2 is SVGAGI in the germline V gene (reference sequence). The CDR3 covers 13 residues. Losses at the gene ends were 8 bases for V and 5 bases for J; bases not matched to a gene: 5. This CDR3 reads CASGTGEIYGYTF. DNA of the CDR3: TGTGCCAGCGGGACAGGGGAGATATATGGCTACACCTTC.

The chain couples TRBV20-1 to TRBJ1-6, with D unresolved. The CDR3 loop spans 15 amino acids. The V end was cut by 1 base, the J end by 9 bases, with 16 bases between. Germline V gene data show CDR1 as DFQATT and CDR2 as SNEGSKA (reference sequence). CDR3 sequence (DNA): TGCAGTGCTAGAGCTGAGGAATTGGGAGTTTCACCCCTCCACTTT. Its translation: CSARAEELGVSPLHF.

This clonotype came up a few times. The chain uses TRBV20-1 and TRBJ2-1; 11 bases are shared with TRBD1. The CDR3 has 14 amino acids. Looked up from germline, CDR1 is DFQATT and CDR2 is SNEGSKA (reference sequence). V was clipped by 6 bases and J by 7 bases; unmatched bases: 8. The CDR3 DNA sequence: TGCAGTGCCCTACTAGGACAGGGGGCTAATGAGCAGTTCTTC. It is translated as CSALLGQGANEQFF.

This clonotype was detected a few times. The rearrangement joins TRBV20-1 to TRBJ2-3; 10 nucleotides match TRBD1. Germline CDR1 and CDR2: DFQATT and SNEGSKA (reference sequence). This CDR3 spans 14 amino acids. V was clipped by 5 bases and J by 6 bases; unmatched bases: 8. The DNA of the CDR3 is TGCAGTGCTGCCCGACAGGGGGCTTCGGATACGCAGTATTTT. It translates to CSAARQGASDTQYF.

This clonotype was observed many times. This chain joins TRBV18 and TRBJ2-1, with D tentatively TRBD2 (5 bases). V lost 8 bases to trimming and J lost 2 bases, with 16 bases between them. From germline, CDR1 is KGHSH and CDR2 LQKENI. The CDR3 is 15 amino acids. The CDR3 here is CASSPRTGAYNEQFF. CDR3 in DNA: TGTGCCAGCAGCCCCAGGACTGGGGCCTACAATGAGCAGTTCTTC.

This clonotype was seen only a few times. The chain links TRBV20-1 to TRBJ1-5, with D perhaps matching TRBD1 (6 bases). Trimming cost V 6 bases and J 7 bases, with 16 bases left between them. Per the germline V gene, CDR1 is DFQATT and CDR2 is SNEGSKA (reference sequence). This CDR3 spans 13 amino acids. The CDR3 loop is CSALGQPGQPQHF. DNA for the CDR3: TGCAGTGCGCTGGGACAACCAGGGCAGCCCCAGCATTTT.

The genes are TRBV11-2 and TRBJ2-5; D is unresolved. V was cut by 1 base and J by 1 base, with 13 bases left in between. Germline V gene sequence: CDR1 SGHAT, CDR2 FQNNGV. CDR3 length equals 16 residues. The DNA of the CDR3 is TGTGCCAGCAGCTTAGGAGCCCTACAGACCCAAGAGACCCAGTACTTC. Its protein product is CASSLGALQTQETQYF.

In this sample, this clonotype turned up a few times. The genes are TRBV10-3 and TRBJ2-3; D perhaps matches TRBD2 (6 bases). Germline CDR1 and CDR2: ENHRY and SYGVKD. CDR3 length: 12 amino acids. V was trimmed by 10 bases and J by 6 bases, leaving 14 bases between them. CDR3 DNA: TGTGCCACCGGACTACCCCCGGATACGCAGTATTTT. Its translation: CATGLPPDTQYF.

J is TRBJ2-7 and V is TRBV14, with 9 bases matching TRBD1. Germline CDR1 is SGHDN and CDR2 is FVKESK. The CDR3 runs 16 residues. V lost 1 base and J lost 5; bases outside the gene matches: 9. CDR3 sequence (DNA): TGTGCCAGCAGCCAAGGGACAGGGGCCCTCCTGGACGAGCAGTACTTC. Protein sequence: CASSQGTGALLDEQYF.

V is TRBV4-2 and J is TRBJ2-3; no clear D. The V end was cut by 1 base, the J end by 4 bases, with 9 bases between. The CDR3 loop spans 14 amino acids. CDR1 is LGHNA, CDR2 YNFKEQ, per germline. The CDR3 coding sequence is TGTGCCAGCAGCCAAGTTCCCCCGCCAGATACGCAGTATTTT. It is translated as CASSQVPPPDTQYF.

The rearrangement links TRBV10-1 to TRBJ2-7; 15 bases are a match to TRBD2. V trimming: 6 bases; J trimming: 3 bases; junction bases outside the gene matches: 6. This CDR3 is built from 16 residues. Germline loops: CDR1 WNHNN, CDR2 SYGVQD (reference sequence). CDR3 region: CASSQLGLAGGYEQYF. Here the CDR3 DNA reads TGCGCCAGCAGCCAACTGGGACTAGCGGGAGGCTACGAGCAGTACTTC.

This clonotype was detected only a few times. J is TRBJ1-1 and V is TRBV29-1; 8 nucleotides match TRBD1. J was trimmed by 5 bases and V by 5 bases; bases with no gene match: 7. CDR3 length equals 13 residues. Germline V CDR1 and CDR2: SQVTM, ANQGSEA. Here the CDR3 reads CSVQQGGGTEAFF. The CDR3 DNA reads as TGCAGCGTTCAACAGGGGGGGGGGACTGAAGCTTTCTTT.